The rows below give T cell receptor beta chains drawn from one sample of a study of blood T cells in healthy people across ages. Each CDR3 protein is one row after TCRdb ran MiXCR on the 5' RACE reads. The sample yields about 1.6 million distinct CDR3 sequences, roughly 32% seen once. Sample: blood. The receptor source for this set is a woman in her 30s in good health. CDR3s include the opening cysteine and the closing phenylalanine or tryptophan. D genes are given only for firm matches.

v_call: TRBV5-1
d_call: TRBD1
cdr3_aa: CASSLTLSSGTGSYEQYF

v_call: TRBV7-8
d_call: NA
cdr3_aa: CASSLAKRGAVSNQPQHF

v_call: TRBV20-1
d_call: TRBD2
cdr3_aa: CSAVAGGLNEQFF

v_call: TRBV5-1
d_call: NA
cdr3_aa: CASSLLYGNEQFF

v_call: TRBV20-1
d_call: NA
cdr3_aa: CSARGWEPNYGYTF

v_call: TRBV7-2
d_call: TRBD2
cdr3_aa: CASSSRTLTTSGRAQGIQYF

v_call: TRBV6-5
d_call: NA
cdr3_aa: CASSSSGGSGNTIYF

v_call: TRBV2
d_call: TRBD2
cdr3_aa: CASSRLAREDTQYF

v_call: TRBV7-2
d_call: NA
cdr3_aa: CASSLGYRDTGELFF

v_call: TRBV25-1
d_call: TRBD2
cdr3_aa: CASSGLAGDRIQETQYF

v_call: TRBV4-1
d_call: TRBD1
cdr3_aa: CASSQEQTGTVLTGELFF

v_call: TRBV25-1
d_call: NA
cdr3_aa: CASSDPQLMDEKLFF

v_call: TRBV5-1
d_call: NA
cdr3_aa: CASSLGGPSGDTQYF

v_call: TRBV20-1
d_call: TRBD1
cdr3_aa: CSATRTGGGYSPLHF

v_call: TRBV29-1
d_call: NA
cdr3_aa: CSGVGAQLRGNEQFF

v_call: TRBV20-1
d_call: NA
cdr3_aa: CSASLASSYNSPLHF

v_call: TRBV4-1
d_call: TRBD2
cdr3_aa: CASSHRGGGFREQYF

v_call: TRBV29-1
d_call: TRBD1
cdr3_aa: CSAQIRVGTGAGEQFF

v_call: TRBV7-9
d_call: NA
cdr3_aa: CASSLEGFNTEAFF

v_call: TRBV9
d_call: NA
cdr3_aa: CASSVGGDRTDTQYF

v_call: TRBV12-3/TRBV12-4
d_call: NA
cdr3_aa: CASSLLRGIGMNTEAFF

v_call: TRBV29-1
d_call: TRBD2
cdr3_aa: CSVVGTTSGSGNEQFF

v_call: TRBV4-1
d_call: NA
cdr3_aa: CASSQAGGLLSYEQYF

v_call: TRBV29-1
d_call: NA
cdr3_aa: CSVERGTLTQETQYF

v_call: TRBV3-1
d_call: TRBD2
cdr3_aa: CASSLGTSEADTQYF

v_call: TRBV5-1
d_call: NA
cdr3_aa: CASSLEGSGNQPQHF

v_call: TRBV19
d_call: NA
cdr3_aa: CAAKDGNSYNEQFF

v_call: TRBV12-3/TRBV12-4
d_call: TRBD1
cdr3_aa: CASRLTGKYEQYF

v_call: TRBV15
d_call: NA
cdr3_aa: CATSRAFDLQETQYF

v_call: TRBV15
d_call: TRBD1
cdr3_aa: CVTSSRVTGSYEQYF

v_call: TRBV12-3/TRBV12-4
d_call: NA
cdr3_aa: CASSPPLSPNEQFF